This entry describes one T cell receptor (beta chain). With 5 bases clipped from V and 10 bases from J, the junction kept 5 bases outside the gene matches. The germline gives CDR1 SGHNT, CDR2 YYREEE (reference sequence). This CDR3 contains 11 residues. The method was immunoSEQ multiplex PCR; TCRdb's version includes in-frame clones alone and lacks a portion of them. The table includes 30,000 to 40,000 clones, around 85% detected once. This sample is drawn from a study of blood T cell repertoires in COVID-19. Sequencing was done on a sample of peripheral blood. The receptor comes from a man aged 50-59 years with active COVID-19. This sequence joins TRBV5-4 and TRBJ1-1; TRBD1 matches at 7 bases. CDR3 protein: CASREQGRAFF. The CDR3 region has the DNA TGTGCCAGCAGGGAACAGGGGCGAGCTTTCTTT.